One and the same sample provided the 13 T cell receptor beta chains below, sequenced in a study of blood T cell repertoires in COVID-19. TCRdb keeps only in-frame clones here, not all; method: immunoSEQ multiplex PCR. This repertoire shows hundreds of thousands of clones, roughly 90% found once; its top ten account for roughly 2.9%. Sequencing used PBMCs or T cells enriched from blood (not recorded which). These receptors were obtained from a woman in her forties or fifties who had been exposed to COVID-19.

This rearrangement joins TRBV7-2 to TRBJ1-6; 7 positions match TRBD1. Per germline, CDR1 SGHTA and CDR2 FQGNSA. The V and J ends lost 5 bases and 8 bases, in that order; junction bases with no gene match: 9. The CDR3 length is 15 residues. CDR3: CASSISTGFYSPLHF. CDR3 DNA sequence: TGTGCCAGCAGCATCTCGACAGGGTTTTATTCACCCCTCCACTTT.

This clone has just one count. The V call is TRBV18, the J call TRBJ2-5, with 9 bases identical to TRBD1. Per the germline V gene, CDR1 is KGHSH and CDR2 is LQKENI. V dropped 2 bases and J dropped 3; count of bases not matched to a gene: 10. The CDR3 runs to 17 residues. The CDR3 DNA is TGTGCCAGCTCACCAAACCCCCCCGGGACAGGGAAAGAGACCCAGTACTTC. Its translation: CASSPNPPGTGKETQYF.

The chain links TRBV4-1 to TRBJ2-7; maybe TRBD2 (6 bases). Trimming left V 9 bases short and J 2 bases short, with 17 bases between. CDR1 is MGHRA, CDR2 YSYEKL, per germline. The CDR3 is 14 amino acids. CDR3 region: CASKLLGGAYEQYF. In DNA, the CDR3 is TGCGCCAGTAAACTTCTGGGGGGAGCCTACGAGCAGTACTTC.

J is TRBJ2-1 and V is TRBV13; 7 bases agree with TRBD2. The CDR3 sequence is 12 residues long. In germline, CDR1 is PRHDT, CDR2 FYEKMQ (reference sequence). V lost 5 bases and J lost 13; bases outside the gene matches: 8. CDR3 coding DNA: TGTGCCAGCAGCCTAAAGCCGGGAGGCCAGTTCTTC. Protein sequence: CASSLKPGGQFF.

This rearrangement joins TRBV7-6 to TRBJ1-1; 9 nucleotides agree with TRBD1. The CDR3 covers 14 residues. V lost 0 bases to trimming and J lost 9 bases; unmatched junction nucleotides: 5. The V gene's germline CDR1 is SGHVS and CDR2 FNYEAQ. CDR3 nucleotides: TGTGCCAGCAGCTTAGCGGGACAGGGTGAAAAAGCTTTCTTT. It codes for CASSLAGQGEKAFF.

This chain connects TRBV18 to TRBJ1-1; 8 bases line up with TRBD1. After removal of 2 bases from V and 0 bases from J, the junction contained 8 bases not matched to a gene. The CDR3 runs 17 residues. Looked up from germline, CDR1 is KGHSH and CDR2 is LQKENI. CDR3 bases: TGTGCCAGCTCACCAATTATAGGACAGGGATTGAACACTGAAGCTTTCTTT. The encoded protein is CASSPIIGQGLNTEAFF.

The V call is TRBV5-1, the J call TRBJ2-3, with 7 bases matching TRBD2. V shed 0 bases, J shed 4 bases, and the junction held 5 bases outside the gene matches. The CDR3 runs to 15 residues. Germline values: CDR1 SGHRS, CDR2 YFSETQ. The CDR3 DNA sequence: TGCGCCAGCAGCTTGGCGGGGAGGGCGGCAGATACGCAGTATTTT. Its translation is CASSLAGRAADTQYF. The variable domain in full, completed from reference TRBV5-1 and TRBJ2-3, reads KAGVTQTPRYLIKTRGQQVTLSCSPISGHRSVSWYQQTPGQGLQFLFEYFSETQRNKGNFPGRFSGRQFSNSRSEMNVSTLELGDSALYLCASSLAGRAADTQYFGPGTRLTVL.

The chain uses TRBV3-1 (or the pseudogene TRBV3-2) and TRBJ1-2, with 9 bases lining up with TRBD1. This CDR3 is built from 14 residues. Unmatched junction bases numbered 4, after V lost 0 bases and J lost 8 bases. Germline V gene sequence: CDR1 LGHDT, CDR2 YNNKEL (reference sequence). In DNA, the CDR3 is TGTGCCAGCAGCCAAGAACAGGGGGCAAACGGCTACACCTTC. It is translated as CASSQEQGANGYTF.

J is TRBJ2-6 and V is TRBV7-9; D is ambiguous. CDR3 length: 18 residues. Trimming shortened V by 7 bases and J by 0 bases, and 19 bases separated the two germline ends. CDR1 and CDR2 from the germline V gene are SEHNR and FQNEAQ (reference sequence). In DNA, the CDR3 is TGTGCCAGCATTGGCGAACGTGCGGCATACTCTGGGGCCAACGTCCTGACTTTC. Its protein is CASIGERAAYSGANVLTF. The whole variable domain, filled in from reference TRBV7-9 and TRBJ2-6, reads DTGVSQNPRHKITKRGQNVTFRCDPISEHNRLYWYRQTLGQGPEFLTYFQNEAQLEKSRLLSDRFSAERPKGSFSTLEIQRTEQGDSAMYLCASIGERAAYSGANVLTFGAGSRLTVL.

This sequence joins TRBV6-4 and TRBJ2-3; D unresolved. Germline CDR1 reads MRHNA; CDR2 reads SNTAGT. CDR3 size: 12 residues. V was pared by 7 bases and J by 4 bases, with 9 bases between. In nucleotides, the CDR3 is TGTGCCAGCATCCCTAACCCAGATACGCAGTATTTT. It yields the protein CASIPNPDTQYF.

This chain uses TRBV28 with TRBJ2-7; 7 nucleotides agree with TRBD1. Germline V gene lookup returns CDR1 MDHEN and CDR2 SYDVKM. With V trimmed by 10 bases and J by 0 bases, 9 bases remained unmatched. CDR3 length: 14 residues. This chain's CDR3 is CATLGDSSSYEQYF. Here the CDR3 DNA reads TGTGCCACCCTGGGGGACAGCAGCTCCTACGAGCAGTACTTC. Drawing the rest from reference TRBV28 and TRBJ2-7, the complete variable domain is DVKVTQSSRYLVKRTGEKVFLECVQDMDHENMFWYRQDPGLGLRLIYFSYDVKMKEKGDIPEGYSVSREKKERFSLILESASTNQTSMYLCATLGDSSSYEQYFGPGTRLTVT.

V is TRBV2 and J is TRBJ1-1; D remains ambiguous. This CDR3 region has 13 residues. CDR1 is SNHLY and CDR2 is FYNNEI in the germline V gene. Trimming stripped 7 bases from V and 5 bases from J, with 14 bases between. The chain's CDR3 is CASTRDGGTEAFF. The CDR3 DNA sequence: TGTGCCAGCACCCGGGATGGCGGAACTGAAGCTTTCTTT. Full variable domain (missing parts from reference TRBV2 and TRBJ1-1): EPEVTQTPSHQVTQMGQEVILRCVPISNHLYFYWYRQILGQKVEFLVSFYNNEISEKSEIFDDQFSVERPDGSNFTLKIRSTKLEDSAMYFCASTRDGGTEAFFGQGTRLTVV.

The chain combines TRBV6-1 with TRBJ2-7; 9 bases align to TRBD1. The V and J ends lost 2 bases and 0 bases, in that order; junction bases with no gene match: 5. Per germline, CDR1 MNHNS and CDR2 SASEGT. The CDR3 loop spans 16 amino acids. CDR3 residues: CASSELGTGHSYEQYF. CDR3 nucleotides: TGTGCCAGCAGTGAACTCGGGACAGGGCACTCCTACGAGCAGTACTTC.